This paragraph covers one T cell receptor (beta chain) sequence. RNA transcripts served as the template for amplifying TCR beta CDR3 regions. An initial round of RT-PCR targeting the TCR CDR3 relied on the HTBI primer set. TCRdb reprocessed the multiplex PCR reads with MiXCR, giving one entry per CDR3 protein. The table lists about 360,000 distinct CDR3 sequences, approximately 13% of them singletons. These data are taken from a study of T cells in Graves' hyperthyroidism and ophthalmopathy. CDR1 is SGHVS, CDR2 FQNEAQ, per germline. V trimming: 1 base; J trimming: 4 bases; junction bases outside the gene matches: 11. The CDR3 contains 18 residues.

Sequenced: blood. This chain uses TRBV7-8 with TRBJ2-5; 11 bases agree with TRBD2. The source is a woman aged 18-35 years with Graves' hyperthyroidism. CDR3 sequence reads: CASSLVGTSGSPRETQYF. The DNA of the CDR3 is TGTGCCAGCAGCTTAGTCGGGACTAGCGGTTCACCGCGAGAGACCCAGTACTTC.